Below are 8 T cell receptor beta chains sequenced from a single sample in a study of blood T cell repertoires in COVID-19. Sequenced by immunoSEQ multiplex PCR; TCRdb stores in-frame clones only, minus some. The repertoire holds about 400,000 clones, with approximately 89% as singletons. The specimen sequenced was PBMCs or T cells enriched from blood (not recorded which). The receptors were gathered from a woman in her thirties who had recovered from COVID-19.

The CDR3 DNA reads TGTGCCAGCAGTTTGGGGGACAGAAACTATGGCTACACCTTC. This gives the protein CASSLGDRNYGYTF. The chain carries TRBV28 and TRBJ1-2; TRBD1 agrees at 7 bases. The V gene end was trimmed by 3 bases and the J gene end by 2 bases; junction bases not matched to a gene: 3. This CDR3 has 14 residues. Germline assignment: CDR1 MDHEN and CDR2 SYDVKM.

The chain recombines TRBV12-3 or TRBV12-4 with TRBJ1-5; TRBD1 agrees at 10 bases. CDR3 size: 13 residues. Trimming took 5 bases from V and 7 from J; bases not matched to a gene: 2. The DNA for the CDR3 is TGTGCCAGCAGTGACAGGGGGCCACAGCCCCAGCATTTT. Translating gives CASSDRGPQPQHF.

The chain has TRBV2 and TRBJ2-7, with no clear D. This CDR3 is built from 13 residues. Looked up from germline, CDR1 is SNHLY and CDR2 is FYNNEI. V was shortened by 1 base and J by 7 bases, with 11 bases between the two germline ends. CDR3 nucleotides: TGTGCCAGCAGTGAAGGGGCCTTAAAGGAGCAGTACTTC. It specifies CASSEGALKEQYF. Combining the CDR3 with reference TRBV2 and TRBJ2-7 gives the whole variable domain EPEVTQTPSHQVTQMGQEVILRCVPISNHLYFYWYRQILGQKVEFLVSFYNNEISEKSEIFDDQFSVERPDGSNFTLKIRSTKLEDSAMYFCASSEGALKEQYFGPGTRLTVT.

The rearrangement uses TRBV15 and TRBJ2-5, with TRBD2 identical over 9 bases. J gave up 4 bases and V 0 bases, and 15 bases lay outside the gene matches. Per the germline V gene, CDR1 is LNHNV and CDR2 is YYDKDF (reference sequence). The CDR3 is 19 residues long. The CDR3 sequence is CATSRDRRASGAVRETQYF. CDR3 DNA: TGTGCCACCAGCAGAGATCGTAGGGCTAGCGGGGCTGTGAGAGAGACCCAGTACTTC.

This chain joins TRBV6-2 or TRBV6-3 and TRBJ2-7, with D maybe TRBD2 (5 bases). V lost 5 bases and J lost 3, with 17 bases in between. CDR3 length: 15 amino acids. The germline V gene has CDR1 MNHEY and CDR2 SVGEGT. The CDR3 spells CASSMSARGVYEQYF. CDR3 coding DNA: TGTGCCAGCAGTATGAGTGCACGGGGAGTCTACGAGCAGTACTTC.

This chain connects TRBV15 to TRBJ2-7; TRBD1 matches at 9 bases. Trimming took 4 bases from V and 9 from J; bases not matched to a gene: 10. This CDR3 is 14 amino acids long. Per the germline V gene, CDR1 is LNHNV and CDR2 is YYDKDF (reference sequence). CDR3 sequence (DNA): TGTGCCACCAGCATCAACAGGGGGCGGTTCCCGCAGTACTTC. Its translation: CATSINRGRFPQYF.

The CDR3 DNA is TGTGCCAGCAGCCCAGGGACAGGGAGCACAGATACGCAGTATTTT. Translated: CASSPGTGSTDTQYF. The chain is built from TRBV3-1 (or the pseudogene TRBV3-2) and TRBJ2-3; 9 bases map to TRBD1. This CDR3 has 15 amino acids. V trimming: 4 bases; J trimming: 0 bases; junction bases outside the gene matches: 2. The germline V gene encodes CDR1 LGHDT and CDR2 YNNKEL (reference sequence).

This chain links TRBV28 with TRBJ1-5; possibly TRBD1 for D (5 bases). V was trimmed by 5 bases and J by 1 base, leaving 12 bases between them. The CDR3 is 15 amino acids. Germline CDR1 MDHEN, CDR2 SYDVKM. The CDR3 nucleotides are TGTGCCAGCAGTGGAGGGGCGACGAGCAATCAGCCCCAGCATTTT. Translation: CASSGGATSNQPQHF. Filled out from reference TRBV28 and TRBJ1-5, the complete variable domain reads DVKVTQSSRYLVKRTGEKVFLECVQDMDHENMFWYRQDPGLGLRLIYFSYDVKMKEKGDIPEGYSVSREKKERFSLILESASTNQTSMYLCASSGGATSNQPQHFGDGTRLSIL.